A selection of T cell receptor beta chains follows, all from one sample in a study of blood T cell repertoires in COVID-19. The table came from immunoSEQ multiplex PCR; TCRdb's copy has only in-frame clones and leaves some out. The table has around 130,000 clones, 65% to 85% seen once. Specimen: peripheral blood. These receptors came from a man aged 25-45 years with COVID-19, enrolled during active disease. Both conserved end residues are part of each CDR3. D genes are given only for firm matches. Expanded clones get a size class; other rows say once, few or many, or leave the size out.

size: -
J: TRBJ2-1
D: TRBD2
V: TRBV5-1
CDR3: CASSRLGPSGRSYNEQFF
DNA: TGCGCCAGCAGCCGGCTGGGGCCTAGCGGGAGATCTTACAATGAGCAGTTCTTC

size: -
J: TRBJ2-7
D: TRBD2
V: TRBV28
CDR3: CASSARIGRATTEQYF
DNA: TGTGCCAGCAGTGCTAGGATCGGGAGGGCTACGACCGAGCAGTACTTC

size: -
J: TRBJ2-3
D: -
V: TRBV6-5
CDR3: CASRLTSTDTQYF
DNA: TGTGCCAGCAGGTTGACTAGCACAGATACGCAGTATTTT

size: -
J: TRBJ1-4
D: TRBD1
V: TRBV15
CDR3: CATSTRDSNEKLFF
DNA: TGTGCCACCAGCACCCGGGACAGTAATGAAAAACTGTTTTTT

size: -
J: TRBJ2-2
D: -
V: TRBV5-4
CDR3: CASSDRSEMTGELFF
DNA: TGTGCCAGCAGTGATCGCAGTGAAATGACCGGGGAGCTGTTTTTT

size: -
J: TRBJ2-3
D: -
V: TRBV25-1
CDR3: CASSAEATTDTQYF
DNA: TGTGCCAGCAGTGCAGAGGCCACGACAGATACGCAGTATTTT

size: -
J: TRBJ2-1
D: TRBD2
V: TRBV30
CDR3: CAWSAGLAGNNEQFF
DNA: TGTGCCTGGAGCGCAGGACTAGCGGGAAACAATGAGCAGTTCTTC

size: -
J: TRBJ1-2
D: TRBD1
V: TRBV24-1
CDR3: CATSDSRDRGNYGYTF
DNA: TGTGCCACCAGTGACTCCAGGGACAGGGGAAACTATGGCTACACCTTC

size: -
J: TRBJ2-2
D: TRBD2
V: TRBV11-2
CDR3: CASSLGGRRGGSITGELFF
DNA: TGTGCCAGCAGCTTAGGAGGTCGGCGGGGCGGGAGTATCACCGGGGAGCTGTTTTTT

size: -
J: TRBJ2-5
D: TRBD2
V: TRBV27
CDR3: CASSYTPRTSAGMWETQYF
DNA: TGTGCCAGCAGTTATACACCCCGAACTAGCGCGGGGATGTGGGAGACCCAGTACTTC

size: -
J: TRBJ1-2
D: TRBD1
V: TRBV3-1/TRBV3-2
CDR3: CASSPRDRGTYGYTF
DNA: TGTGCCAGCAGCCCCCGGGACAGGGGAACCTATGGCTACACCTTC

size: -
J: TRBJ1-1
D: TRBD1
V: TRBV5-4
CDR3: CASSPQTGGTEAFF
DNA: TGTGCCAGCAGCCCCCAAACAGGGGGCACTGAAGCTTTCTTT

size: -
J: TRBJ2-6
D: -
V: TRBV20-1
CDR3: CSASMSRSGANVLTF
DNA: TGCAGTGCTAGTATGAGTCGGTCTGGGGCCAACGTCCTGACTTTC

size: -
J: TRBJ2-6
D: TRBD1
V: TRBV10-1
CDR3: CASSAHPGQISGANVLTF
DNA: TGCGCCAGCAGTGCCCACCCGGGACAGATCTCTGGGGCCAACGTCCTGACTTTC

size: -
J: TRBJ2-7
D: TRBD2
V: TRBV3-1/TRBV3-2
CDR3: CASSQGGSLHEQYF
DNA: TGTGCCAGCAGCCAAGGCGGGAGCCTCCACGAGCAGTACTTC

size: -
J: TRBJ1-2
D: -
V: TRBV16
CDR3: CASSHLSPGDARGYTF
DNA: TGTGCCAGCAGCCATTTATCCCCAGGGGATGCTCGCGGCTACACCTTC

size: -
J: TRBJ2-1
D: TRBD1
V: TRBV10-3
CDR3: CAISQGTDYNEQFF
DNA: TGTGCCATCAGCCAAGGGACAGACTACAATGAGCAGTTCTTC

size: -
J: TRBJ2-7
D: TRBD1
V: TRBV27
CDR3: CASGRTGGYEQYF
DNA: TGTGCCAGCGGCCGGACAGGGGGCTACGAGCAGTACTTC

size: -
J: TRBJ2-3
D: -
V: TRBV10-3
CDR3: CAITGTDTQYF
DNA: TGTGCCATCACAGGAACAGATACGCAGTATTTT

size: few
J: TRBJ1-4
D: -
V: TRBV5-4
CDR3: CASSKDFATNEKLFF
DNA: TGTGCCAGCAGCAAGGACTTCGCAACTAATGAAAAACTGTTTTTT

size: -
J: TRBJ1-6
D: -
V: TRBV5-6
CDR3: CASSLGEPGYSPLHF
DNA: TGTGCCAGCAGCTTGGGGGAGCCTGGGTACTCACCCCTCCACTTT

size: -
J: TRBJ2-3
D: TRBD2
V: TRBV4-3
CDR3: CASSQELLASTDTQYF
DNA: TGCGCCAGCAGCCAAGAGTTACTAGCGAGCACAGATACGCAGTATTTT

size: few
J: TRBJ2-7
D: -
V: TRBV9
CDR3: CASSSAWQGPYEQYF
DNA: TGTGCCAGCAGCTCCGCGTGGCAGGGGCCTTACGAGCAGTACTTC

size: -
J: TRBJ2-6
D: -
V: TRBV2
CDR3: CASSEKGRAGANVLTF
DNA: TGTGCCAGCAGTGAAAAAGGTCGGGCTGGGGCCAACGTCCTGACTTTC

size: -
J: TRBJ1-6
D: -
V: TRBV5-6
CDR3: CASSPNTNSPLHF
DNA: TGTGCCAGCAGCCCGAACACGAATTCACCCCTCCACTTT

size: -
J: TRBJ2-5
D: TRBD1
V: TRBV7-2
CDR3: CASSLASGQGFQETQYF
DNA: TGTGCCAGCAGCTTAGCGTCGGGACAGGGGTTCCAAGAGACCCAGTACTTC

size: -
J: TRBJ2-1
D: TRBD2
V: TRBV6-2/TRBV6-3
CDR3: CASSRAGGGNEQFF
DNA: TGTGCCAGCAGTCGGGCGGGAGGTGGCAATGAGCAGTTCTTC

size: -
J: TRBJ1-3
D: TRBD1
V: TRBV2
CDR3: CASKQSTGDGNTIYF
DNA: TGTGCCAGCAAACAATCGACAGGGGACGGAAACACCATATATTTT

size: few
J: TRBJ1-1
D: -
V: TRBV30
CDR3: CAWRGEAGNTEAFF
DNA: TGTGCCTGGAGAGGGGAGGCCGGAAACACTGAAGCTTTCTTT

size: -
J: TRBJ1-1
D: TRBD1
V: TRBV28
CDR3: CASSEPGQRNTEAFF
DNA: TGTGCCAGCAGCGAACCGGGACAGAGGAACACTGAAGCTTTCTTT

size: -
J: TRBJ1-4
D: -
V: TRBV20-1
CDR3: CSAPVEKLFF
DNA: TGCAGTGCTCCTGTTGAAAAACTGTTTTTT

size: -
J: TRBJ2-7
D: TRBD1
V: TRBV5-6
CDR3: CASSGGSGGHEQYF
DNA: TGTGCCAGCAGCGGGGGTTCAGGGGGACACGAGCAGTACTTC

size: -
J: TRBJ2-1
D: -
V: TRBV19
CDR3: CASMQAGGQFF
DNA: TGTGCCAGTATGCAGGCCGGTGGGCAGTTCTTC

size: -
J: TRBJ2-2
D: TRBD2
V: TRBV5-8
CDR3: CASSWGLAGAGTGELFF
DNA: TGTGCCAGCAGCTGGGGACTAGCGGGAGCGGGTACCGGGGAGCTGTTTTTT

size: -
J: TRBJ1-1
D: -
V: TRBV12-3/TRBV12-4
CDR3: CASSLLEHTEAFF
DNA: TGTGCCAGCAGTTTATTGGAGCACACTGAAGCTTTCTTT

size: once
J: TRBJ1-1
D: -
V: TRBV18
CDR3: CASSPRQGSLSPNTEAFF
DNA: TGTGCCAGCTCACCCCGGCAGGGTAGCCTCAGCCCCAACACTGAAGCTTTCTTT

size: -
J: TRBJ2-2
D: TRBD1
V: TRBV7-2
CDR3: CASSLRTGASGELFF
DNA: TGTGCCAGCAGCTTAAGGACAGGGGCTTCCGGGGAGCTGTTTTTT

size: -
J: TRBJ2-7
D: TRBD1
V: TRBV28
CDR3: CASSTYRGPLYEQYF
DNA: TGTGCCAGCAGTACGTACAGGGGGCCCCTCTACGAGCAGTACTTC

size: -
J: TRBJ1-2
D: -
V: TRBV6-5
CDR3: CASLERVGYTF
DNA: TGTGCCAGCCTAGAGAGGGTTGGCTACACCTTC

size: -
J: TRBJ2-7
D: -
V: TRBV19
CDR3: CASSIETEYEQYF
DNA: TGTGCCAGTAGTATCGAAACGGAGTACGAGCAGTACTTC

size: -
J: TRBJ2-7
D: -
V: TRBV4-1
CDR3: CASSQGDLAYEQYF
DNA: TGCGCCAGCAGCCAAGGAGACTTAGCCTACGAGCAGTACTTC

size: -
J: TRBJ1-5
D: TRBD1
V: TRBV6-2/TRBV6-3
CDR3: CASSSGTGGAPQHF
DNA: TGTGCCAGCAGTTCCGGGACAGGGGGTGCGCCCCAGCATTTT

size: -
J: TRBJ2-7
D: -
V: TRBV27
CDR3: CASSGRAGEQYF
DNA: TGTGCCAGCAGTGGCAGGGCTGGCGAGCAGTACTTC

size: -
J: TRBJ2-1
D: TRBD2
V: TRBV10-2
CDR3: CASSASGGPEQFF
DNA: TGCGCCAGCAGTGCTAGCGGGGGGCCGGAGCAGTTCTTC

size: few
J: TRBJ1-6
D: TRBD1
V: TRBV28
CDR3: CASSLPRQGTYNSPLHF
DNA: TGTGCCAGCAGTTTACCCCGACAGGGCACCTATAATTCACCCCTCCACTTT

size: -
J: TRBJ2-7
D: TRBD2
V: TRBV28
CDR3: CASSLRLAGGPEQYF
DNA: TGTGCCAGCAGTTTAAGACTAGCGGGAGGGCCGGAGCAGTACTTC

size: -
J: TRBJ1-1
D: -
V: TRBV28
CDR3: CASHRSTDTEAFF
DNA: TGTGCCAGTCACAGGTCTACCGACACTGAAGCTTTCTTT